A selection of T cell receptor beta chains follows, all from one sample in a study of graft-versus-host responses after intestinal transplantation. The data were produced by immunoSEQ multiplex PCR, yet TCRdb's version contains in-frame clones alone and is incomplete. The sample includes 77,000 or so clones, 92% of them seen just once. The input for sequencing was PBMCs, taken 98 days after intestinal transplantation. The source of these receptors is a human patient who received an intestinal transplant, so some T cells may come from the graft donor. The conserved cysteine and the conserved F or W are not part of the CDR3 here.

j_gene | v_gene | CDR3aa
TRBJ2-4 | TRBV6-1 | ASNGGLSVPNIQY
TRBJ2-1 | TRBV5-1 | ASSREGGSSYNEQF
TRBJ1-4 | TRBV2 | ASSPEGRGGEKLF
TRBJ2-7 | TRBV7-9 | ASSLGRVEGYEQY
TRBJ1-2 | TRBV28 | ASSPQTLDRLNYGYT
TRBJ2-7 | TRBV5-6 | ASGSPGRVYEQY
TRBJ2-7 | TRBV6-5 | ASSKRQGMDEQY
TRBJ2-1 | TRBV7-9 | ASSLAEGRSEQF
TRBJ1-2 | TRBV11-2 | ASSLTGFGYT
TRBJ1-5 | TRBV5-6 | ASSSTGDFFQPQH
TRBJ1-2 | TRBV6-5 | ASYRQGNYGYT
TRBJ2-7 | TRBV4-2 | ASSQDLTLYEQY
TRBJ2-3 | TRBV15 | ATSRDTGTSVDTQY
TRBJ2-1 | TRBV7-8 | ASSLKTDQF
TRBJ2-2 | TRBV7-2 | ASSLLASGANTGELF
TRBJ2-3 | TRBV9 | ASSPVRGGLADTQY
TRBJ2-2 | TRBV7-2 | ASANTGELF
TRBJ2-7 | TRBV7-2 | ASSLAPLAAPYEQY
TRBJ2-7 | TRBV25-1 | ASRRTGTSPYEQY
TRBJ2-5 | TRBV5-1 | ASSSSDRGPRETQY
TRBJ1-2 | TRBV6-6 | ASSYRGVGYYGYT
TRBJ1-4 | TRBV5-1 | ASSLGLTTGSREKLF
TRBJ1-1 | TRBV4-1 | ASSQKWGANTEAF
TRBJ1-4 | TRBV4-1 | ASSQDIRQGAWEKLF
TRBJ1-1 | TRBV5-1 | ASSQGANTEAF
TRBJ1-1 | TRBV19 | ASRQGAFTEAF
TRBJ2-5 | TRBV5-8 | ASSMGLDKETQY
TRBJ2-7 | TRBV2 | ASTPGGRSYEQY
TRBJ1-2 | TRBV7-9 | ASSLGRDRDNYGYT
TRBJ2-1 | TRBV5-6 | ASSLLPQGAGSYNEQF
TRBJ2-1 | TRBV14 | ASSPQTGSYNEQF
TRBJ1-2 | TRBV5-4 | ASSHTVTGDGGYT
TRBJ1-5 | TRBV7-2 | ASSLESNQPQH
TRBJ1-1 | TRBV9 | ASSAGGNTEAF
TRBJ2-6 | TRBV18 | ASSPVSSGRLSGANVLT
TRBJ2-3 | TRBV6-6 | ASSWTNTDTQY
TRBJ1-2 | TRBV5-5 | ASSSLDSDPGGYT
TRBJ2-6 | TRBV5-1 | ASNPSGSDRSGANVLT
TRBJ2-1 | TRBV5-1 | ASSPSSGESYNEQF
TRBJ2-5 | TRBV28 | AAQRGGPQETQY
TRBJ2-3 | TRBV9 | ASSASGRMSDTQY
TRBJ1-1 | TRBV18 | ASSLPTGSRTEAF
TRBJ2-1 | TRBV5-1 | ASSFPNGSFSYNEQF
TRBJ2-7 | TRBV11-2 | ASSLSGGYEQY
TRBJ2-7 | TRBV5-1 | ASSPGLAGINEQY
TRBJ2-7 | TRBV6-5 | ASSPGTAYEQY
TRBJ2-2 | TRBV7-9 | ASSFDRNTGELF
TRBJ1-1 | TRBV28 | ASSLSASRTLNTEAF
TRBJ2-1 | TRBV29-1 | SVGVLSSYNEQF
TRBJ1-5 | TRBV11-2 | ASSLVGGSNQPQH
TRBJ1-6 | TRBV10-1 | ASSRDRDNSPLH
TRBJ2-1 | TRBV11-1 | ASSLVRGGVDEQF
TRBJ1-2 | TRBV6-1 | ATTRGASGYT
TRBJ2-5 | TRBV27 | ASSLSMGGLDETQY